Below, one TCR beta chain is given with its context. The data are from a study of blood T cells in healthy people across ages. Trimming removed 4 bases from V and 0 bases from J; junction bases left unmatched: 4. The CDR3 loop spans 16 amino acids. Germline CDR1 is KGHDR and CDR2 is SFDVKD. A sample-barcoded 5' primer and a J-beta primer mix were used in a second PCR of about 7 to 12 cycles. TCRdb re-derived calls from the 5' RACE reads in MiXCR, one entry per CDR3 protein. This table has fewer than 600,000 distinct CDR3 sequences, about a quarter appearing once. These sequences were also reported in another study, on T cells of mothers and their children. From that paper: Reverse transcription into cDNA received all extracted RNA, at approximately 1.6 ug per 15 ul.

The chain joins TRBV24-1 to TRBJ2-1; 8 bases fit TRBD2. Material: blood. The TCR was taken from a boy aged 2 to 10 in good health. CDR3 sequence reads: CATSDPGGSSYNEQFF. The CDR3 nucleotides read TGTGCCACCAGTGACCCGGGAGGGAGCTCCTACAATGAGCAGTTCTTC.